The entry that follows covers one T cell receptor (beta chain) sequence. The data were obtained in a study of control samples from healthy donors and cancer patients. Only in-frame clones appear in the TCRdb table, and some are missing; sequencing was by immunoSEQ multiplex PCR. The sample has roughly 120,000 clones; around nine tenths are singletons. With V trimmed by 5 bases and J by 1 base, 4 bases remained unmatched. The CDR3 covers 14 residues. The germline CDR1 and CDR2 sequences are SGHNT and YENEEA. This sequence joins TRBV11-3 and TRBJ2-7; 8 bases align to TRBD1. The specimen sequenced was blood. The source of this sequence is a man aged 45-65 years in good health. The CDR3 DNA sequence: TGTGCCAGCAGCCAGAGGGACAGGTCCTACGAGCAGTACTTC. It yields the protein CASSQRDRSYEQYF.